This T cell receptor (beta chain) was sequenced in a study of blood T cells in healthy people across ages. Background on the study: Template switching recovered approximately one barcoded beta molecule for every two T cells. Findings and limits, study-wide: Not knowing donor CMV status may have confounded expanded clonotype changes.

They isolated at least 7 million PBMCs from each sample. Samples each yielded at least 5 micrograms of total RNA. This clonotype was seen only a few times. No antigen is known for it. It was with a sample-barcoded 5' primer and a J-beta primer mix that a second PCR of roughly 6 to 12 cycles was run. TCRdb itself ran the 5' RACE reads through MiXCR, one entry per CDR3 protein. In the table there are some 690,000 distinct CDR3 sequences, roughly 20% of which are singletons. Germline V lookup: CDR1 SEHNR, CDR2 FQNEAQ (reference sequence). The CDR3 is made up of 17 amino acids. V was shortened by 2 bases and J by 2 bases, with 16 bases between the two germline ends.

The source material was blood. The receptor was isolated from a man aged 70-80 years in good health. The genes are TRBV7-9 and TRBJ1-5, with a tentative D call TRBD1 (5 bases). The CDR3 DNA reads as TGTGCCAGCAGCTTAACCGATCGGGGGTCGGGCAATCAGCCCCAGCATTTT. Translated: CASSLTDRGSGNQPQHF.